A selection of T cell receptor beta chains follows, all from one sample in a study of CD8 T cells in ankylosing spondylitis. Each CDR3 protein gets one entry after TCRdb re-called the 5' RACE reads with MiXCR. The data contain approximately 140,000 distinct CDR3 sequences, 7% to 10% of them singletons. The source material was blood, either unsorted or a sorted T cell fraction (not recorded which). These receptors were obtained from a male donor with ankylosing spondylitis or in good health (not recorded which). The CDR3 runs from the conserved cysteine through the conserved F or W. The D gene is left open where the match is weak. Rows may omit the clone size; those that give it use once, few, many or a size class.

abundance: many; j_gene: TRBJ2-3; v_gene: TRBV4-1; d_gene: TRBD2; CDR3aa: CASSQVIAGAADTQYF; CDR3nt: TGCGCCAGCAGCCAAGTAATAGCGGGAGCGGCGGATACGCAGTATTTT
abundance: -; j_gene: TRBJ2-7; v_gene: TRBV7-3; d_gene: -; CDR3aa: CASSPAAGPYEQYF; CDR3nt: TGTGCCAGCAGTCCGGCCGCAGGTCCCTACGAGCAGTACTTC
abundance: many; j_gene: TRBJ2-5; v_gene: TRBV12-3/TRBV12-4; d_gene: -; CDR3aa: CASSLDVPKETQYF; CDR3nt: TGTGCCAGCAGTTTGGACGTCCCCAAAGAGACCCAGTACTTC
abundance: -; j_gene: TRBJ2-7; v_gene: TRBV27; d_gene: TRBD2; CDR3aa: CASRNRIAGRYEQYF; CDR3nt: TGTGCCAGCAGAAATAGGATAGCGGGACGCTACGAGCAGTACTTC
abundance: many; j_gene: TRBJ2-3; v_gene: TRBV11-1; d_gene: TRBD2; CDR3aa: CASSLVYTSGASTDTQYF; CDR3nt: TGTGCCAGCAGCTTAGTCTATACCAGCGGGGCTAGCACAGATACGCAGTATTTT
abundance: -; j_gene: TRBJ2-7; v_gene: TRBV12-3/TRBV12-4; d_gene: TRBD2; CDR3aa: CASTLSPAGRYEQYF; CDR3nt: TGTGCCAGCACCCTGTCTCCAGCGGGACGGTACGAGCAGTACTTC
abundance: -; j_gene: TRBJ2-7; v_gene: TRBV6-2/TRBV6-3; d_gene: -; CDR3aa: CASEDSYYEQYF; CDR3nt: TGTGCCAGCGAGGACTCATACTACGAGCAGTACTTC
abundance: many; j_gene: TRBJ1-3; v_gene: TRBV20-1; d_gene: -; CDR3aa: CSARRPEGPNTIYF; CDR3nt: TGCAGTGCTAGGAGACCTGAGGGGCCCAACACCATATATTTT
abundance: -; j_gene: TRBJ2-1; v_gene: TRBV6-4; d_gene: TRBD2; CDR3aa: CASSDPPAGVDEQFF; CDR3nt: TGTGCCAGCAGTGACCCACCAGCGGGAGTGGATGAGCAGTTCTTC
abundance: -; j_gene: TRBJ1-3; v_gene: TRBV20-1; d_gene: -; CDR3aa: CSARDTAGNTIYF; CDR3nt: TGCAGTGCTAGAGACACGGCCGGAAACACCATATATTTT
abundance: many; j_gene: TRBJ2-5; v_gene: TRBV29-1; d_gene: -; CDR3aa: CSGRAGEETQYF; CDR3nt: TGCAGCGGCCGGGCTGGTGAGGAGACCCAGTACTTC
abundance: many; j_gene: TRBJ2-1; v_gene: TRBV11-2; d_gene: -; CDR3aa: CASRPRRDENNEQFF; CDR3nt: TGTGCCAGCAGACCACGCCGGGACGAAAACAATGAGCAGTTCTTC
abundance: once; j_gene: TRBJ2-1; v_gene: TRBV7-9; d_gene: -; CDR3aa: CASSSGHGFSEQFF; CDR3nt: TGTGCCAGCAGCTCTGGACATGGGTTTAGTGAGCAGTTCTTC
abundance: few; j_gene: TRBJ1-1; v_gene: TRBV29-1; d_gene: -; CDR3aa: CSVVGGNTEAFF; CDR3nt: TGCAGCGTTGTTGGGGGGAACACTGAAGCTTTCTTT
abundance: -; j_gene: TRBJ2-7; v_gene: TRBV4-3; d_gene: TRBD1; CDR3aa: CASSRNPGQGNEQYF; CDR3nt: TGCGCCAGCAGCCGTAATCCGGGACAGGGTAACGAGCAGTACTTC
abundance: -; j_gene: TRBJ1-4; v_gene: TRBV7-3; d_gene: -; CDR3aa: CASSLSPTQDEEKLFF; CDR3nt: TGTGCCAGCAGCTTATCCCCGACACAGGATGAGGAAAAACTGTTTTTT
abundance: many; j_gene: TRBJ2-1; v_gene: TRBV6-5; d_gene: TRBD2; CDR3aa: CASSYSGLAGGMFEQFF; CDR3nt: TGTGCCAGCAGTTACTCAGGACTAGCGGGAGGGATGTTTGAGCAGTTCTTC
abundance: many; j_gene: TRBJ2-7; v_gene: TRBV7-9; d_gene: -; CDR3aa: CASSLAGVGHEQYF; CDR3nt: TGTGCCAGCAGCTTAGCGGGAGTGGGCCACGAGCAGTACTTC
abundance: many; j_gene: TRBJ2-7; v_gene: TRBV5-1; d_gene: -; CDR3aa: CASSSGGASYEQYF; CDR3nt: TGCGCCAGCAGCTCCGGCGGGGCGTCCTACGAGCAGTACTTC
abundance: -; j_gene: TRBJ2-5; v_gene: TRBV5-6; d_gene: -; CDR3aa: CARGPVAGRETQYF; CDR3nt: TGTGCCAGGGGCCCGGTGGCAGGGCGGGAGACCCAGTACTTC
abundance: medium-sized; j_gene: TRBJ2-2; v_gene: TRBV7-9; d_gene: -; CDR3aa: CASRLPSAIGELFF; CDR3nt: TGTGCCAGCAGACTACCGAGCGCTATCGGGGAGCTGTTTTTT
abundance: -; j_gene: TRBJ2-3; v_gene: TRBV20-1; d_gene: -; CDR3aa: CSARDLWLVQYF; CDR3nt: TGCAGTGCTAGAGATCTCTGGCTAGTTCAGTATTTT
abundance: many; j_gene: TRBJ1-1; v_gene: TRBV6-2/TRBV6-3; d_gene: -; CDR3aa: CASSYGRLNTEAFF; CDR3nt: TGTGCCAGCAGTTATGGGCGGTTGAACACTGAAGCTTTCTTT
abundance: -; j_gene: TRBJ2-2; v_gene: TRBV5-1; d_gene: -; CDR3aa: CASTLQYQGPTGELFF; CDR3nt: TGCGCCAGCACCCTTCAATACCAGGGGCCCACCGGGGAGCTGTTTTTT
abundance: -; j_gene: TRBJ2-7; v_gene: TRBV20-1; d_gene: -; CDR3aa: CSASDSYEQYF; CDR3nt: TGCAGTGCAAGCGACAGTTACGAGCAGTACTTC
abundance: few; j_gene: TRBJ2-3; v_gene: TRBV14; d_gene: TRBD2; CDR3aa: CASSQPKGLAGGPTDTQYF; CDR3nt: TGTGCCAGCAGCCAACCGAAGGGACTAGCGGGAGGGCCCACAGATACGCAGTATTTT
abundance: many; j_gene: TRBJ1-5; v_gene: TRBV4-2; d_gene: -; CDR3aa: CASSQSGTMGQPQHF; CDR3nt: TGTGCCAGCAGCCAATCCGGGACTATGGGTCAGCCCCAGCATTTT
abundance: few; j_gene: TRBJ2-3; v_gene: TRBV5-1; d_gene: TRBD2; CDR3aa: CASKREGPPDTQYF; CDR3nt: TGCGCCAGCAAGCGGGAGGGCCCCCCAGATACGCAGTATTTT
abundance: few; j_gene: TRBJ2-1; v_gene: TRBV18; d_gene: TRBD2; CDR3aa: CASSPRTSGYNEQFF; CDR3nt: TGTGCCAGCTCACCCCGGACTAGCGGTTACAATGAGCAGTTCTTC
abundance: many; j_gene: TRBJ2-3; v_gene: TRBV29-1; d_gene: -; CDR3aa: CSVRWGYSTDTQYF; CDR3nt: TGCAGCGTTCGCTGGGGGTATAGCACAGATACGCAGTATTTT
abundance: few; j_gene: TRBJ2-2; v_gene: TRBV24-1; d_gene: -; CDR3aa: CATSNSNPLDVTGELFF; CDR3nt: TGTGCCACCAGCAACTCAAACCCATTAGATGTGACCGGGGAGCTGTTTTTT
abundance: many; j_gene: TRBJ2-5; v_gene: TRBV5-1; d_gene: -; CDR3aa: CASSLVLGEETQYF; CDR3nt: TGCGCCAGCAGCTTGGTATTAGGGGAAGAGACCCAGTACTTC
abundance: many; j_gene: TRBJ2-2; v_gene: TRBV28; d_gene: -; CDR3aa: CASTVRNGELFF; CDR3nt: TGTGCCAGCACCGTTCGGAACGGGGAGCTGTTTTTT
abundance: -; j_gene: TRBJ2-7; v_gene: TRBV2; d_gene: -; CDR3aa: CASSEWGTYEQYF; CDR3nt: TGTGCCAGCAGTGAATGGGGTACCTACGAGCAGTACTTC
abundance: many; j_gene: TRBJ2-7; v_gene: TRBV28; d_gene: -; CDR3aa: CASSFGGLAYEQYF; CDR3nt: TGTGCCAGCAGTTTCGGTGGACTGGCCTACGAGCAGTACTTC
abundance: many; j_gene: TRBJ2-7; v_gene: TRBV29-1; d_gene: -; CDR3aa: CSVRISSYEQYF; CDR3nt: TGCAGCGTTCGTATTTCTTCCTACGAGCAGTACTTC
abundance: once; j_gene: TRBJ2-2; v_gene: TRBV6-2/TRBV6-3; d_gene: TRBD1; CDR3aa: CASRQRDSSTGELFF; CDR3nt: TGTGCCAGCAGACAGAGGGACAGCAGCACCGGGGAGCTGTTTTTT
abundance: many; j_gene: TRBJ2-3; v_gene: TRBV7-7; d_gene: -; CDR3aa: CASSAGVSDTQYF; CDR3nt: TGTGCTAGCAGCGCAGGGGTGTCAGATACGCAGTATTTT
abundance: many; j_gene: TRBJ2-7; v_gene: TRBV7-3; d_gene: TRBD2; CDR3aa: CASSSGLAGRGEQYF; CDR3nt: TGTGCCAGCAGCTCGGGACTAGCGGGACGGGGTGAGCAGTACTTC
abundance: -; j_gene: TRBJ2-2; v_gene: TRBV7-2; d_gene: TRBD2; CDR3aa: CASSLVSGTNTGELFF; CDR3nt: TGTGCCAGCAGCTTAGTAAGCGGGACGAACACCGGGGAGCTGTTTTTT
abundance: many; j_gene: TRBJ2-1; v_gene: TRBV12-3/TRBV12-4; d_gene: -; CDR3aa: CASNNLGGGQQFF; CDR3nt: TGTGCCAGCAACAATCTTGGTGGAGGCCAGCAGTTCTTC
abundance: many; j_gene: TRBJ1-1; v_gene: TRBV6-2/TRBV6-3; d_gene: TRBD1; CDR3aa: CASTRTGTGSNTEAFF; CDR3nt: TGTGCCAGCACAAGAACCGGGACAGGCTCTAACACTGAAGCTTTCTTT
abundance: many; j_gene: TRBJ1-5; v_gene: TRBV7-9; d_gene: -; CDR3aa: CASSLDIRGTQHF; CDR3nt: TGTGCCAGCAGCTTAGATATCCGGGGAACCCAGCATTTT
abundance: -; j_gene: TRBJ2-5; v_gene: TRBV20-1; d_gene: -; CDR3aa: CSASGFSGKRREETQYF; CDR3nt: TGCAGTGCTAGTGGCTTTAGTGGAAAAAGAAGGGAAGAGACCCAGTACTTC
abundance: many; j_gene: TRBJ1-1; v_gene: TRBV5-6; d_gene: -; CDR3aa: CASSPIELRVSTEAFF; CDR3nt: TGTGCCAGCAGCCCCATTGAGCTCAGGGTTAGCACTGAAGCTTTCTTT